This entry features one T cell receptor (beta chain) sequence. Its cognate antigen is unknown. The source of the sample is a study of PD-1 blockade in classical Hodgkin lymphoma. This CDR3 spans 17 amino acids. Findings of the study overall: By cycle point C4D1, TCR diversity had risen significantly in CD4+ cells (but not CD8+ cells).

Clones were read by immunoSEQ multiplex PCR, and TCRdb kept only the in-frame ones, dropping some. Of roughly 7,700 clones listed, 75% to 90% are singletons. Each and every patient relapsed after autologous stem cell transplantation, and patients got differing brentuximab vedotin exposure. CD4+ T cells were purified from thawed PBMCs by magnetic negative selection. The J gene is TRBJ2-2, the V gene TRBV12-2. TRBV12-2 is a documented pseudogene. The starting material was CD4+ T cells from blood, obtained at baseline. The clonotype was recovered from a human donor with classical Hodgkin lymphoma. CDR3 residues: CASRLSSGCVDTGELFF. CDR3 nucleotides: TGTGCAAGTCGCTTATCATCTGGGTGTGTCGACACCGGGGAGCTGTTTTTT.